Shown below are 4 T cell receptor beta chains from a single sample sequenced in a study of T cell responses to AZD1222 COVID-19 vaccine. The assay was immunoSEQ multiplex PCR, and TCRdb's table has in-frame clones only and misses some. This table has around 160,000 clones, about 89% appearing once. Sample: peripheral blood, taken on day 0 of MenACWY control vaccination. The receptors were gathered from an adult in good health.

The chain has TRBV5-8 and TRBJ1-1; TRBD1 aligns across 12 bases. The CDR3 length is 16 residues. V dropped 4 bases and J dropped 4; count of bases not matched to a gene: 8. CDR1 is SGHTS, CDR2 YDEGEE, per germline. This CDR3 is CASSPGQGAIGTEAFF. DNA for the CDR3: TGTGCCAGCAGCCCGGGACAGGGGGCGATTGGCACTGAAGCTTTCTTT.

The CDR3 nucleotides are TGTGCCAGCAGCCAAGATGCTGGGACTGAAGCTTTCTTT. It encodes CASSQDAGTEAFF. This rearrangement joins TRBV3-1 (or the pseudogene TRBV3-2) to TRBJ1-1; D call uncertain. Germline V CDR1 and CDR2: LGHDT, YNNKEL (reference sequence). V lost 0 bases and J 5 bases, leaving 7 bases between the germline ends. This CDR3 has 13 residues.

For this clone: Since the CDR3 does not end with the conserved phenylalanine or tryptophan, this likely comes from a read error. The V call is TRBV7-9, the J call TRBJ2-7; no clear D. The CDR3 contains 11 residues. Trimming took off 5 bases at V and 5 bases at J, with 7 bases between the two ends. The V gene's germline CDR1 is SEHNR and CDR2 FQNEAQ (reference sequence). CDR3 region: CASSPADEQYL. The DNA for the CDR3 is TGTGCCAGCAGCCCCGCTGACGAGCAGTACCTC.

The rearrangement uses TRBV27 and TRBJ1-1; D is ambiguous. The V end was cut by 4 bases, the J end by 7 bases, with 7 bases between. This CDR3 region has 11 residues. The V gene's germline CDR1 is MNHEY and CDR2 SMNVEV (reference sequence). The CDR3 is CASSYGLEAFF. The DNA of the CDR3 is TGTGCCAGCAGTTACGGCCTTGAAGCTTTCTTT.